The clone carrying this T cell receptor (beta chain) was seen a single time. TCR beta chains were sequenced at survey level with immunoSEQ. This table comes from immunoSEQ multiplex PCR, and its TCRdb copy is limited to in-frame clones, with some not included. The sample holds tens of thousands of clones, about 93% seen once. The CDR3 spans 15 residues. The J segment lost 4 bases and the V segment lost 6 bases, leaving 9 bases of the junction unmatched. CDR1 and CDR2 from the germline V gene are SGHAT and FQNNGV. Sequencing used PBMCs. V usage is TRBV11-2 and J usage is TRBJ1-2; the match to TRBD1 covers 9 bases. This TCR derives from a middle-aged man with rheumatoid arthritis. In DNA, the CDR3 is TGTGCCAGCAGTTCCTCGGACAGGGGTACCTATGGCTACACCTTC. Protein sequence: CASSSSDRGTYGYTF.